Below, 22 T cell receptor beta chains from the same sample are listed, as sequenced in a study of early T cells in non-severe SARS-CoV-2 infection. TCRdb reprocessed the 5' RACE reads via MiXCR and lists one record per CDR3 protein. The table has 40,000 to 60,000 distinct CDR3 sequences, 12% seen once. Material: whole blood. Receptors were obtained from an adult who was a healthcare worker with PCR-confirmed SARS-CoV-2 infection or an uninfected control (not recorded which).

This clonotype occurred a few times. This chain connects TRBV25-1 to TRBJ1-2; no firm D call. Germline V gene lookup returns CDR1 MGHDK and CDR2 SYGVNS. The CDR3 sequence is 16 residues long. The V and J ends lost 2 bases and 0 bases respectively, with 13 bases between them. The CDR3 protein is CASSEERSNSNYGYTF. Written as DNA, the CDR3 is TGTGCCAGCAGTGAAGAGAGGTCTAACTCTAACTATGGCTACACCTTC.

The rearrangement links TRBV12-3 or TRBV12-4 to TRBJ2-1, with 9 bases lining up with TRBD2. This CDR3 region has 15 residues. With 5 bases clipped from V and 3 bases from J, the junction kept 5 bases outside the gene matches. The CDR3 protein is CASSPASGVYNEQFF. Here the CDR3 DNA reads TGTGCCAGCAGTCCAGCTAGCGGGGTCTACAATGAGCAGTTCTTC.

The gene calls are TRBV7-6 and TRBJ1-3; maybe TRBD1 (6 bases). From germline, CDR1 is SGHVS and CDR2 FNYEAQ. This CDR3 region has 22 residues. V shed 2 bases and J shed 0 bases, with 29 bases lying between them. As DNA, the CDR3 is TGTGCCAGCAGCTTATATCCCCCTAGCAGCGTCCCGGGACAACACTCTGGAAACACCATATATTTT. Translated: CASSLYPPSSVPGQHSGNTIYF.

This chain uses TRBV7-6 with TRBJ1-4, with TRBD1 as a possible D gene (5 bases). The CDR3 loop spans 15 amino acids. CDR1 and CDR2 from the germline V gene are SGHVS and FNYEAQ. The ends were cut back, 5 bases at V and 6 bases at J, with 16 bases in the middle. The CDR3 bases are TGTGCCAGCAGCCACTGGGGGGGTAGGGATGAAAAACTGTTTTTT. Its protein is CASSHWGGRDEKLFF. The full variable domain, with the rest looked up from reference TRBV7-6 and TRBJ1-4, is GAGVSQSPRYKVTKRGQDVALRCDPISGHVSLYWYRQALGQGPEFLTYFNYEAQQDKSGLPNDRFSAERPEGSISTLTIQRTEQRDSAMYRCASSHWGGRDEKLFFGSGTQLSVL.

This clonotype was seen repeatedly, ten times or more. The chain couples TRBV7-8 to TRBJ2-3, with 8 bases identical to TRBD2. Looked up from germline, CDR1 is SGHVS and CDR2 is FQNEAQ. Germline trimming cut 0 bases from V and 2 bases from J; bases unmatched to any gene: 4. CDR3 length: 16 amino acids. The CDR3 loop is CASSLASGTNTDTQYF. The CDR3 nucleotides are TGTGCCAGCAGCTTAGCTAGCGGGACCAACACAGATACGCAGTATTTT.

The table lists this clonotype with many counts. J is TRBJ1-5 and V is TRBV29-1; maybe TRBD1 (6 bases). The V gene lost 6 bases and the J gene lost 3 bases, with 12 bases spanning the gap. Germline assignment: CDR1 SQVTM and CDR2 ANQGSEA. This CDR3 contains 13 residues. CDR3 amino acids: CSVYTGYNQPQHF. Written as DNA, the CDR3 is TGCAGCGTATATACAGGGTACAATCAGCCCCAGCATTTT.

The chain joins TRBV29-1 to TRBJ2-6; 8 bases map to TRBD1. The CDR3 sequence is 14 residues long. With 5 bases clipped from V and 4 bases from J, the junction kept 4 bases outside the gene matches. CDR1 SQVTM and CDR2 ANQGSEA come from the germline V gene. The DNA of the CDR3 is TGCAGCGTTCCGACAGGGGCAGGGGCCAACGTCCTGACTTTC. Translated: CSVPTGAGANVLTF. The variable domain in full, completed from reference TRBV29-1 and TRBJ2-6, reads SAVISQKPSRDICQRGTSLTIQCQVDSQVTMMFWYRQQPGQSLTLIATANQGSEATYESGFVIDKFPISRPNLTFSTLTVSNMSPEDSSIYLCSVPTGAGANVLTFGAGSRLTVL.

Only a few counts were recorded for this clonotype. This rearrangement joins TRBV7-2 to TRBJ1-2, with D possibly TRBD1 on 6 matching bases. This CDR3 has 13 amino acids. Trimming stripped 5 bases from V and 3 bases from J, with 10 bases between. The germline gives CDR1 SGHTA, CDR2 FQGNSA. In nucleotides, the CDR3 is TGTGCCAGCAGCCAGAGACAGGACTATGGCTACACCTTC. Protein: CASSQRQDYGYTF.

This clonotype appeared many times. The J gene is TRBJ1-5, the V gene TRBV21-1; the D segment call TRBD1 is taken from the table without a DNA check. TRBV21-1 counts as a pseudogene. The CDR3 contains 13 residues. The CDR3 is CASSKQGNQPQHF. CDR3 sequence (DNA): TGTGCCAGCAGCAAACAGGGGAATCAGCCCCAGCATTTT.

Ten or more counts support this clonotype. The chain links TRBV27 to TRBJ2-3, with D possibly being TRBD2 (5 bases). Germline CDR1 is MNHEY and CDR2 is SMNVEV (reference sequence). The CDR3 is 11 residues long. V was cut by 11 bases and J by 2 bases, with 8 bases left in between. The CDR3 nucleotides read TGTGCCGGGCTAGCCACAGATACGCAGTATTTT. Translation gives CAGLATDTQYF.

This chain uses TRBV6-5 with TRBJ1-2, with no clear D. V was cut by 5 bases and J by 4 bases, with 8 bases left in between. In germline, CDR1 is MNHEY, CDR2 SVGAGI. The CDR3 totals 12 residues. The CDR3 DNA reads as TGTGCCAGCAGTAACCCCTCCTATGGCTACACCTTC. This encodes CASSNPSYGYTF.

This clonotype was seen ten or more times. The chain is built from TRBV9 and TRBJ1-5, with a weak D call TRBD1 (5 bases). Germline values: CDR1 SGDLS, CDR2 YYNGEE. Trimming pared 7 bases from V and 1 base from J, leaving 9 bases between. This CDR3 has 13 amino acids. CDR3 nucleotides: TGTGCCAGCGGCCGGGACAGCAATCAGCCCCAGCATTTT. Its translation: CASGRDSNQPQHF.

This clonotype was counted a few times. The junction shows a germline mismatch at one end, possibly a read error. This chain uses TRBV7-7 with TRBJ2-2; D not certain. The CDR3 runs to 15 residues. In germline, CDR1 is SSHAT, CDR2 FNYEAQ (reference sequence). CDR3 in amino acids: CASSSSRPNTGELFF. The CDR3 nucleotides read TGTGCTAGCAGCTCCAGTAGGCCGAACACCGGGGAGCTGTTTTTT.

This clonotype was seen more than once but under ten times. The chain couples TRBV9 to TRBJ2-7, with 7 bases aligning to TRBD1. From germline, CDR1 is SGDLS and CDR2 YYNGEE. The CDR3 runs to 12 residues. The V gene end was trimmed by 3 bases and the J gene end by 7 bases; junction bases not matched to a gene: 4. The CDR3 sequence: CASSATGIEQYF. The CDR3 bases are TGTGCCAGCAGCGCGACAGGGATTGAGCAGTACTTC. Using reference TRBV9 and TRBJ2-7 for the parts outside the CDR3, the full variable domain is DSGVTQTPKHLITATGQRVTLRCSPRSGDLSVYWYQQSLDQGLQFLIQYYNGEERAKGNILERFSAQQFPDLHSELNLSSLELGDSALYFCASSATGIEQYFGPGTRLTVT.

This clonotype showed up just a few times. V and J are TRBV20-1 and TRBJ2-6; D call uncertain. The CDR3 extends over 13 amino acids. CDR1 and CDR2 (germline): DFQATT, SNEGSKA (reference sequence). The V gene lost 5 bases and the J gene lost 4 bases, with 9 bases spanning the gap. The CDR3 nucleotides are TGCAGTGCTCTCCCGTCCGGGGCCAACGTCCTGACTTTC. It specifies CSALPSGANVLTF.

In this sample, this clonotype turned up many times. The gene calls are TRBV3-1 and TRBJ2-3; no clear D. Trimming stripped 4 bases from V and 3 bases from J, with 14 bases between. The CDR3 is 15 amino acids. Germline loops: CDR1 LGHDT, CDR2 YNNKEL (reference sequence). CDR3: CASSPGMVGTDTQYF. In nucleotides, the CDR3 is TGTGCCAGCAGCCCGGGCATGGTAGGAACAGATACGCAGTATTTT.

Ten or more counts support this clonotype. The rearrangement uses TRBV12-3 or TRBV12-4 and TRBJ1-1, with 7 nucleotides matching TRBD1. With 1 base clipped from V and 1 base from J, the junction kept 6 bases outside the gene matches. The CDR3 extends over 16 amino acids. As DNA, the CDR3 is TGTGCCAGCAGTTTAGTTATGAGGGGGCCGAACACTGAAGCTTTCTTT. Encoded protein: CASSLVMRGPNTEAFF.

This clonotype was detected a few times. The rearrangement uses TRBV3-1 and TRBJ2-7; 7 bases align to TRBD1. J lost 2 bases, V lost 4 bases, and 11 bases had no gene match. The germline CDR1 and CDR2 sequences are LGHDT and YNNKEL (reference sequence). There are 16 residues in the CDR3. The CDR3 reads CASSRSVTGSTYEQYF. The CDR3 coding sequence is TGTGCCAGCAGCCGCTCGGTGACAGGGTCTACCTACGAGCAGTACTTC.

CDR3 loop: CASSSLKPTVIRGQVGLFF. DNA for the CDR3: TGTGCCAGCAGCTCCCTGAAACCGACAGTCATCAGGGGGCAGGTCGGGCTGTTTTTT. This rearrangement joins TRBV11-2 to TRBJ2-2, with 8 bases fitting TRBD1. Losses at the gene ends were 4 bases for V and 13 bases for J; bases not matched to a gene: 26. The CDR3 consists of 19 residues. The V gene's germline CDR1 is SGHAT and CDR2 FQNNGV.

Points on this clonotype: This may be a read error: a much more frequent sequence differs by one nucleotide. Likely a read error: the CDR3 ends without its conserved phenylalanine or tryptophan. The J gene is TRBJ1-2, the V gene TRBV5-6; possibly TRBD1 for D (5 bases). In germline, CDR1 is SGHDT, CDR2 YYEEEE. V was clipped by 7 bases and J by 4 bases, with 17 bases between them. The CDR3 consists of 14 residues. The CDR3 protein is CASGRTGGGYGYTL. For the CDR3, the DNA is TGTGCCAGCGGACGAACAGGCGGCGGCTATGGCTACACCCTC.

This chain links TRBV28 with TRBJ2-5, with D unclear. CDR3 length: 14 residues. The ends were cut back, 7 bases at V and 1 base at J, with 13 bases in the middle. In germline, CDR1 is MDHEN, CDR2 SYDVKM. CDR3 sequence: CASTRGAGQETQYF. CDR3 coding DNA: TGTGCCAGCACCCGCGGAGCAGGCCAAGAGACCCAGTACTTC.

The chain uses TRBV12-3 or TRBV12-4 and TRBJ2-7, with TRBD1 matching over 11 bases. The ends lost 2 bases at V and 3 bases at J; junction bases unmatched: 3. This CDR3 is built from 15 residues. CDR3 nucleotide sequence: TGTGCCAGCAGTTTACGCGGGACAGGGGGCTACGAGCAGTACTTC. Amino acid sequence: CASSLRGTGGYEQYF.